This record covers a single T cell receptor beta chain. These data come from a study of human T cells and chemical hapten exposure. Study-level background: Investigators sensitized approximately 2 cm by approximately 2 cm of upper inner arm skin with 2% DPC.

MiXCR, applied by TCRdb to the RACE reads, yields one record per CDR3 protein. Found here are around 92,000 distinct CDR3 sequences, approximately 11% of them singletons; the top ten hold more than 2.5%. Time point in this sample: pre-sensitization, week 0. Treatment of the sample: therapeutic diphenylcyclopropenone sensitization with weekly scalp DPC. Patches went on only after blood had been drawn each time. The source of this sequence is a woman aged 55 to 70 with alopecia areata. Some clones in this sample may be carry-over from other donors' samples. The sequenced sample was whole blood, obtained in connection with sensitization to the hapten diphenylcyclopropenone (DPC).

The DNA of the CDR3 is TGTGCCAGCCAAGCGCAGGAGAGCTCCTACGAGCAGTACTTC. It translates to CASQAQESSYEQYF. The chain couples TRBV2 to TRBJ2-7; the D is unclear. The CDR3 sequence is 14 residues long. The germline CDR1 and CDR2 sequences are SNHLY and FYNNEI. Trimming left V 8 bases short and J 0 bases short, with 14 bases between.